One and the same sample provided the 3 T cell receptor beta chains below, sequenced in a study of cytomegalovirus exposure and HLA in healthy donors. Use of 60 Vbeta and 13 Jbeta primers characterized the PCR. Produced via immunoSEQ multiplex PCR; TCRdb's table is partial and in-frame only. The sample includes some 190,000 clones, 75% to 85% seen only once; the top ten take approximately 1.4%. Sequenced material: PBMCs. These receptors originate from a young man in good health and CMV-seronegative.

The CDR3: CASTQGGGETQYF. As DNA, the CDR3 is TGTGCCAGCACTCAGGGAGGCGGCGAGACCCAGTACTTC. The V gene is TRBV6-6, the J gene TRBJ2-5; possible D gene TRBD2, 6 bases. V was clipped by 7 bases and J by 5 bases, with 14 bases between them. In germline, CDR1 is MNHNY, CDR2 SVGAGI (reference sequence). The CDR3 is 13 residues long.

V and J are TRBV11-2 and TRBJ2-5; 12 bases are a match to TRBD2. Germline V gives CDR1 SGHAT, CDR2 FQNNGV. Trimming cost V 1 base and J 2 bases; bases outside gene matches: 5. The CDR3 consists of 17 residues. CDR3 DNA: TGTGCCAGCAGCTTAGGCACTAGCGGGGGGTCACAAGAGACCCAGTACTTC. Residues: CASSLGTSGGSQETQYF.

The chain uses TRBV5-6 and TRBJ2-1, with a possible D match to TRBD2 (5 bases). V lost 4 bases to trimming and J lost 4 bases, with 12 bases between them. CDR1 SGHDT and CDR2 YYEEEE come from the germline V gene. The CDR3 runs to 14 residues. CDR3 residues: CASSPGYLYNEQFF. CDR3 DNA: TGTGCCAGCAGCCCGGGATACCTATACAATGAGCAGTTCTTC.